This T cell receptor beta chain was captured in a study of beta chain features in type 1 diabetes. As for the study in general: Across the samples, roughly 98 million sorted cells were examined in total.

The single heparinised draw taken from each donor contained roughly 100 mL of blood on average. Trimming pared 0 bases from V and 1 base from J, leaving 10 bases between. CDR1 and CDR2 (germline): SGDLS, YYNGEE. The CDR3 sequence is 16 residues long. Expressed TCRB transcripts got sequenced, as all isolated RNA was reverse transcribed. Data came from immunoSEQ multiplex PCR; TCRdb stores just in-frame clones and leaves some out. Here the sample spans fewer than 350,000 clones, 15% to 20% being singletons. This TCR came from a woman in her late teens or twenties in good health. This chain links TRBV9 with TRBJ2-2, with unresolved D. The sequencing sample was made of naive CD4+ T cells from blood. The CDR3 spells CASSVAEPRNTGELFF. In nucleotides, the CDR3 is TGTGCCAGCAGCGTAGCTGAGCCTAGGAACACCGGGGAGCTGTTTTTT.